This T cell receptor (beta chain) comes out of a study of siplizumab effects on memory and regulatory T cells. Study results and caveats: The mean Treg-derived percentage of mappable alloreactive CD4+ clones was 60% to 70% with siplizumab compared with approximately 28% in controls. The apparent diversity of naive T cells exceeded that of memory cells, and naive T cells seemed to make a major contribution to the alloresponse. Alloreactive sequences tracing back to unstimulated CD4+ memory cells were significantly reduced by siplizumab. Phenotypic classification as naive or memory proved unattainable for roughly 80-96% of proliferating CD4+ or CD8+ clones.

The J segment lost 4 bases and the V segment lost 5 bases, leaving 5 bases of the junction unmatched. This CDR3 comprises 15 residues. Germline V gene lookup returns CDR1 SGHVS and CDR2 FQNEAQ. For this clone: Antigen specificity is unknown.

TCRdb's table, derived via immunoSEQ multiplex PCR, lists solely in-frame clones and lacks some. The table lists tens of thousands of clones, about 98% of them singletons. The clonotype originates from a human donor in good health. This rearrangement joins TRBV7-8 to TRBJ2-3; 11 nucleotides match TRBD2. Sequenced input: naive CD8+ T cells sorted from blood. DNA for the CDR3: TGTGCCAGCAGCCAAATAGCGGGAGGGCCAGATACGCAGTATTTT. Protein: CASSQIAGGPDTQYF.